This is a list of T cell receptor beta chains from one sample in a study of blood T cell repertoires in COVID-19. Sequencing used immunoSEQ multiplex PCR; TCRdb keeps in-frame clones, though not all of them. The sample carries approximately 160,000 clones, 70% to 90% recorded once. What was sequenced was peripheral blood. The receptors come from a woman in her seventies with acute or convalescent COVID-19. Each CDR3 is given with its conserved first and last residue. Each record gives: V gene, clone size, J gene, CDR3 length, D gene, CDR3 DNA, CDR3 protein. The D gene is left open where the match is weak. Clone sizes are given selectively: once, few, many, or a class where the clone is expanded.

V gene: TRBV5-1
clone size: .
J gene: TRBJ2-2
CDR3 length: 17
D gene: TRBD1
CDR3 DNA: TGCGCCAGCAGCTTGGATTGGACAGGGGGGTACACCGGGGAGCTGTTTTTT
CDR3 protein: CASSLDWTGGYTGELFF

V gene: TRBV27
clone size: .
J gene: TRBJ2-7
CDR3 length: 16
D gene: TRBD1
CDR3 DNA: TGTGCCAGCAGTTTTGGGACAGGGGGCCCGGGCTACGAGCAGTACTTC
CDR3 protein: CASSFGTGGPGYEQYF

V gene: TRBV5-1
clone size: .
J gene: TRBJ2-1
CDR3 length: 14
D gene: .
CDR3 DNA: TGCGCCAGCAGCCCACGGACAGCTTACAATGAGCAGTTCTTC
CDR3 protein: CASSPRTAYNEQFF

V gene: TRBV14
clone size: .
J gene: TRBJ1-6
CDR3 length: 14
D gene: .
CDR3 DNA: TGTGCCAGCAGCCAAGGGGGCGACGGTTCACCCCTCCACTTT
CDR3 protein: CASSQGGDGSPLHF

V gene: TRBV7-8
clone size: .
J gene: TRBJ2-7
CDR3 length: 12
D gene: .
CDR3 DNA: TGTGCCAGCAGCCGCTGGGGCGACGAGCAGTACTTC
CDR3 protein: CASSRWGDEQYF

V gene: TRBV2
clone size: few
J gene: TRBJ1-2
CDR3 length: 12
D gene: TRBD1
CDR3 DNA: TGTGCCAACCTGACAGGGAACTATGGCTACACCTTC
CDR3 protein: CANLTGNYGYTF

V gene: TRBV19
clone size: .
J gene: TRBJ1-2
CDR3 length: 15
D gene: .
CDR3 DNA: TGTGCCAGTAGTATTCCAGGACAGCCTAACTATGGCTACACCTTC
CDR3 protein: CASSIPGQPNYGYTF

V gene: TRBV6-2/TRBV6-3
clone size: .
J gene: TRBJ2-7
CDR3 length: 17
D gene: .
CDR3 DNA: TGTGCCAGCAGTTACCCGTCGTGGAGGGCGTCATCCTACGAGCAGTACTTC
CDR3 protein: CASSYPSWRASSYEQYF

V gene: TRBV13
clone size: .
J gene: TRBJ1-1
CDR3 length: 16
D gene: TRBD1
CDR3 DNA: TGTGCCAGCAGCTTAAGGACAGGGGCACGGAACACTGAAGCTTTCTTT
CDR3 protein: CASSLRTGARNTEAFF

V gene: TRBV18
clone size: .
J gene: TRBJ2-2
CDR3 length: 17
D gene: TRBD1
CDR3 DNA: TGTGCCAGCTCACGTACAGGGGTAACATTGAACACCGGGGAGCTGTTTTTT
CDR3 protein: CASSRTGVTLNTGELFF

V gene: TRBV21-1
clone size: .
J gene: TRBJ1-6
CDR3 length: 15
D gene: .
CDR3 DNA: TGTGCCAGCAGCAAATGGACAGGGGTTTTTTCACCCCTCCACTTT
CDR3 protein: CASSKWTGVFSPLHF

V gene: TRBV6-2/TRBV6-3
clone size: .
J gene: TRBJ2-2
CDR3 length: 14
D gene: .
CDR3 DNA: TGTGCCAGCAGTTTAAACAGGAACACCGGGGAGCTGTTTTTT
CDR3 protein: CASSLNRNTGELFF

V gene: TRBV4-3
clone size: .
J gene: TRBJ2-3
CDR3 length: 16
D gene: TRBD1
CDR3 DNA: TGCGCCAGCAGCCAAGAATGGGTCAGGGGGACAGATACGCAGTATTTT
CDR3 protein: CASSQEWVRGTDTQYF

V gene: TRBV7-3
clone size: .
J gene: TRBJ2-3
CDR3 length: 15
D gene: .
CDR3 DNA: TGTGCCAGCAGCTTACGTGGACAGAGCACAGATACGCAGTATTTT
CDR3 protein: CASSLRGQSTDTQYF

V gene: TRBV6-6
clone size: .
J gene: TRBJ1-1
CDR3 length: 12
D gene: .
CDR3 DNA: TGTGCCAGCAGTTTACAGAACACTGAAGCTTTCTTT
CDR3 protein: CASSLQNTEAFF

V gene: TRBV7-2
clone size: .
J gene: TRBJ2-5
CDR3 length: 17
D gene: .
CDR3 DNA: TGTGCCAGCAGCTCTCCGCCACGACAGGTCCGCCGAGAGACCCAGTACTTC
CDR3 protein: CASSSPPRQVRRETQYF

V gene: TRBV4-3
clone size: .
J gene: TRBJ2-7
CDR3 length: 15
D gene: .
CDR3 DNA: TGCGCCAGCAGCCAAGGCGAGGGGGTTTTCTACGAGCAGTACTTC
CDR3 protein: CASSQGEGVFYEQYF

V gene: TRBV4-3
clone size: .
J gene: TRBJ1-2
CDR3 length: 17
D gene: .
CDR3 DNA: TGCGCCAGCAGCCAAGGTATTCCCCCCCCTAGCGGGTCAGGCTACACCTTC
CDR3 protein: CASSQGIPPPSGSGYTF

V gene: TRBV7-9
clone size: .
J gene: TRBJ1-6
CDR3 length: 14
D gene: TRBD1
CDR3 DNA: TGTGCCAGCAGCGGGGACAGGGGAAGCTCACCCCTCCACTTT
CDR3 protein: CASSGDRGSSPLHF

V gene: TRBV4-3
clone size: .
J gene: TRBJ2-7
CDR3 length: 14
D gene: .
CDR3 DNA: TGCGCCAGCAGCCAAGGCGTGCAAGCCTACGAGCAGTACTTC
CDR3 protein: CASSQGVQAYEQYF

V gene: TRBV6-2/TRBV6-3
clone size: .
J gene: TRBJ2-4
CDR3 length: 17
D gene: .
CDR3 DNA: TGTGCCAGCAGTCGTGGTACAGGGAAACTAGCCAAAAACATTCAGTACTTC
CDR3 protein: CASSRGTGKLAKNIQYF

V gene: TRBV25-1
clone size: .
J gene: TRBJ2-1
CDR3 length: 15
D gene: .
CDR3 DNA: TGTGCCAGCAGTGAAGGGGCGTCTTCCTACAATGAGCAGTTCTTC
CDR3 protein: CASSEGASSYNEQFF

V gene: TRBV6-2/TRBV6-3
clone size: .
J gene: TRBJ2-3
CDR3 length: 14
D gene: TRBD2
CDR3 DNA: TGTGCCAGCAGTTGGCAGCTAGCGGGGGATACGCAGTATTTT
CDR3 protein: CASSWQLAGDTQYF

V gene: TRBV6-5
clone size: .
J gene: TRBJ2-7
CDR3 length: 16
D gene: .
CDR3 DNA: TGTGCCAGCAGTTACTCCACAGGCCTGGATTTCTACGAGCAGTACTTC
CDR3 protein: CASSYSTGLDFYEQYF

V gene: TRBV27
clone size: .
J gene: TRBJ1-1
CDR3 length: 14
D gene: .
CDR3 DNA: TGTGCCAGCAGTTTATATTCCAGGGACACTGAAGCTTTCTTT
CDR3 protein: CASSLYSRDTEAFF

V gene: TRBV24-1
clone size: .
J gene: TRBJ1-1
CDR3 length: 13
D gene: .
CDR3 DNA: TGTGCCACCAGTGATCCCCCGTCCACTGAAGCTTTCTTT
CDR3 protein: CATSDPPSTEAFF

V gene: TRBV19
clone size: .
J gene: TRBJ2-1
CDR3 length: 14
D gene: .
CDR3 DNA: TGTGCCAGTAGTCCCCGGGCAGGGGACAATGAGCAGTTCTTC
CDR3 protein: CASSPRAGDNEQFF

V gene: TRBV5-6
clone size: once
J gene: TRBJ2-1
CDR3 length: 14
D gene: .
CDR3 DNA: TGTGCCAGCAGCTTGGAAAGACACGTGGTTGAGCAGTTCTTC
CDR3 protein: CASSLERHVVEQFF

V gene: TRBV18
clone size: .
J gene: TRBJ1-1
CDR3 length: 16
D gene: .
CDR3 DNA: TGTGCCAGCTCACCACCGTGGGCGGGGTCCGGCGCTGAAGCTTTCTTT
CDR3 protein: CASSPPWAGSGAEAFF

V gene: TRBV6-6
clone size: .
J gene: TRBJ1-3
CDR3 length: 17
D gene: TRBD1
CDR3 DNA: TGTGCCAGCAGTCGGACAGGGGTTCTCAAATCTGGAAACACCATATATTTT
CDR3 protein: CASSRTGVLKSGNTIYF

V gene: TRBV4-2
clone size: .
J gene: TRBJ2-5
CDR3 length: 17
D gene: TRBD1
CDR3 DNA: TGTGCCAGCAGCCAAGTAGACAGGGGATATGGCCAAGAGACCCAGTACTTC
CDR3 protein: CASSQVDRGYGQETQYF

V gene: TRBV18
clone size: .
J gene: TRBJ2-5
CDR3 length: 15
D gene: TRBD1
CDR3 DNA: TGTGCCAGCTCACAACAGGGGGCCGGGCAAGAGACCCAGTACTTC
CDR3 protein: CASSQQGAGQETQYF

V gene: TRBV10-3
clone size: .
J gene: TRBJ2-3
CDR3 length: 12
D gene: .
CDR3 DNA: TGTGCCATCAGCGGAGGCACAGATACGCAGTATTTT
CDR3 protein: CAISGGTDTQYF

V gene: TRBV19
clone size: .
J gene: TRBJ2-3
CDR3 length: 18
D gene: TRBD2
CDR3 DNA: TGTGCCAGTAGTATCGGGACTAGCGGGGGGGCCCGCACAGATACGCAGTATTTT
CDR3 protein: CASSIGTSGGARTDTQYF

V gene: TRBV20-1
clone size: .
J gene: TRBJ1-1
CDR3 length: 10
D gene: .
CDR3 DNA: TGCAGTGCTAGCCACAGGGACGCTTTCTTT
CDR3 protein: CSASHRDAFF

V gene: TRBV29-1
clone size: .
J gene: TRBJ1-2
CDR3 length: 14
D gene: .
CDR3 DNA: TGCAGCGTTGGTACGTTGGACTCTAACTATGGCTACACCTTC
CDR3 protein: CSVGTLDSNYGYTF

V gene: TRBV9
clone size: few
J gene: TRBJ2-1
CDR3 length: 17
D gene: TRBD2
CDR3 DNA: TGTGCCAGCAGCTCCGCCAGCGGGAGGTTCTCCTACAATGAGCAGTTCTTC
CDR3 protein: CASSSASGRFSYNEQFF

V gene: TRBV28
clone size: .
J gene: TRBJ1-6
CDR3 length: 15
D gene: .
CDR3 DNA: TGTGCCAGCAGCCTTCTGGCAGGGTATAATTCACCCCTCCACTTT
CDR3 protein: CASSLLAGYNSPLHF

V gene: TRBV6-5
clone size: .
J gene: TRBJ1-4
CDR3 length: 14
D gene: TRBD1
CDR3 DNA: TGTGCCAGCAATAAGGACAGGGGAAATGAAAAACTGTTTTTT
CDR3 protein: CASNKDRGNEKLFF

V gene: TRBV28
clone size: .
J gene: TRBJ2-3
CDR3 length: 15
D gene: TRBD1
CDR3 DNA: TGTGCCAGCAGTAGAACCTGGACAGGGTCGGATACGCAGTATTTT
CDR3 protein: CASSRTWTGSDTQYF

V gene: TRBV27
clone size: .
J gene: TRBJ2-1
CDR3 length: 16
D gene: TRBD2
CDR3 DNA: TGTGCCAGCAGTTTAAGGCTAGCGGGAGGGTTCAATGAGCAGTTCTTC
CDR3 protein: CASSLRLAGGFNEQFF